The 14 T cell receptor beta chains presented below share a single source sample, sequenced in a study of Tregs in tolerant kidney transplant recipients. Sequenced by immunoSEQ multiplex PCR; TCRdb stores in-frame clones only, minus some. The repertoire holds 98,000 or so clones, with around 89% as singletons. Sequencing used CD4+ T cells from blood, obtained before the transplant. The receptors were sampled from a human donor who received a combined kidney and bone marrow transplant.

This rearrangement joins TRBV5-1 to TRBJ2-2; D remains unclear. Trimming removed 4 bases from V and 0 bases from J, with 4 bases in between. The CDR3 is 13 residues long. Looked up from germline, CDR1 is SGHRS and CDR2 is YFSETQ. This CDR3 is CASSVSNTGELFF. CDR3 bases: TGCGCCAGCAGCGTATCGAACACCGGGGAGCTGTTTTTT.

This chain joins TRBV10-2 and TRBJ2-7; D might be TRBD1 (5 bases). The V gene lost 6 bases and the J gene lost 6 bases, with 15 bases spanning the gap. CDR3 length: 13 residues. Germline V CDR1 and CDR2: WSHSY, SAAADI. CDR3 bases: TGCGCCAGCAGGGGGCCCCTTCCCGGCGAGCAGTACTTC. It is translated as CASRGPLPGEQYF.

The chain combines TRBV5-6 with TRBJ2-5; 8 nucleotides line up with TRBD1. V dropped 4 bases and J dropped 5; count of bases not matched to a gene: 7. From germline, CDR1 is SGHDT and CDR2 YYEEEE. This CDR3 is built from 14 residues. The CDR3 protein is CASSKDRVTETQYF. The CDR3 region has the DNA TGTGCCAGCAGCAAGGACAGGGTGACGGAGACCCAGTACTTC.

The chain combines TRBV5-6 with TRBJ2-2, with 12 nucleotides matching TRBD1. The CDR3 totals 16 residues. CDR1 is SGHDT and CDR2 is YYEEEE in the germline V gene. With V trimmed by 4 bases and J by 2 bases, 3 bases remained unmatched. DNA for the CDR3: TGTGCCAGCAGCCCTGGGACAGGGGGCAACACCGGGGAGCTGTTTTTT. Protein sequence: CASSPGTGGNTGELFF. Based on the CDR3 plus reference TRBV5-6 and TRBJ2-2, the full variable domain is DAGVTQSPTHLIKTRGQQVTLRCSPKSGHDTVSWYQQALGQGPQFIFQYYEEEERQRGNFPDRFSGHQFPNYSSELNVNALLLGDSALYLCASSPGTGGNTGELFFGEGSRLTVL.

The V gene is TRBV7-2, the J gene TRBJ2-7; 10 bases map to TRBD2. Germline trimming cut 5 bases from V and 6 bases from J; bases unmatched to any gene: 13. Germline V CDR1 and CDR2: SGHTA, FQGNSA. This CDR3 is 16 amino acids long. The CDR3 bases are TGTGCCAGCAGCCCCCACGGGGCTAGCGGGAGTTCCGAGCAGTACTTC. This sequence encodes CASSPHGASGSSEQYF.

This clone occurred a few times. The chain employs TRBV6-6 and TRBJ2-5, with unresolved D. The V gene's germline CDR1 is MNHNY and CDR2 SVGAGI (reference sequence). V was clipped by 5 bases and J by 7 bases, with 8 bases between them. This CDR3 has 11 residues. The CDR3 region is CASSVFGTQYF. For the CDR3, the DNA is TGTGCCAGCAGTGTGTTCGGGACCCAGTACTTC.

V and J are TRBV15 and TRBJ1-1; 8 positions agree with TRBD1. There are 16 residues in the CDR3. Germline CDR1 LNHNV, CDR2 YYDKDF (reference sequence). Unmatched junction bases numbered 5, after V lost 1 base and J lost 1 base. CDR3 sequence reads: CATSRAFGQGNTEAFF. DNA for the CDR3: TGTGCCACCAGCAGAGCCTTCGGACAGGGGAACACTGAAGCTTTCTTT.

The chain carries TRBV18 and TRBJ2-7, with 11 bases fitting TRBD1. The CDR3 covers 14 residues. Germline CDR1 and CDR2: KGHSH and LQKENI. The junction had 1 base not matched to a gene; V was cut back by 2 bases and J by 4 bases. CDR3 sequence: CASSPGQGAYEQYF. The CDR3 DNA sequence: TGTGCCAGCTCACCAGGACAGGGGGCTTACGAGCAGTACTTC.

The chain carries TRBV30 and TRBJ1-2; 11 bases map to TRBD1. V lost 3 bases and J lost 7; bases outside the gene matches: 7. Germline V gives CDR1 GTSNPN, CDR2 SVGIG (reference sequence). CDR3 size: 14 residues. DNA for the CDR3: TGTGCCTGGAGACCCGGACAGGGGGCCTCTGGCTACACCTTC. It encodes CAWRPGQGASGYTF.

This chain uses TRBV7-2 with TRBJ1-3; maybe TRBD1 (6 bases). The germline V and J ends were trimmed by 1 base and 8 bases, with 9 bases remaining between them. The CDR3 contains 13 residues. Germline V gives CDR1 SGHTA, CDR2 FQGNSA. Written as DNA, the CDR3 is TGTGCCAGCAGCTTAGGAGGGGGTGACACCATATATTTT. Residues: CASSLGGGDTIYF.

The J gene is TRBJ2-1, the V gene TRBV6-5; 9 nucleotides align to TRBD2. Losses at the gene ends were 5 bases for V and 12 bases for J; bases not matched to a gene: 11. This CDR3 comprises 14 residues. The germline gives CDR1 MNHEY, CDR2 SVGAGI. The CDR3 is CASSAGTSTTRQFF. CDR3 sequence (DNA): TGTGCCAGCAGTGCCGGGACTAGCACCACCAGGCAGTTCTTC.

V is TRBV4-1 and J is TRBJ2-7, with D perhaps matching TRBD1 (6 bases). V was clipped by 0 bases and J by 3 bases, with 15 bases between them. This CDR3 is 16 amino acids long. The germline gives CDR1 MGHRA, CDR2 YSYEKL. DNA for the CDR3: TGCGCCAGCAGCCAAGATGACGGGCAGGGGTTCTACGAGCAGTACTTC. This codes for CASSQDDGQGFYEQYF.

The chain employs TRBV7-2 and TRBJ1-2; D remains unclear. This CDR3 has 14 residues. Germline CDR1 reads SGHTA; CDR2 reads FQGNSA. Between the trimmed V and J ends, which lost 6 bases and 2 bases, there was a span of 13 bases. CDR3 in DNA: TGTGCCAGCAGGCCAGCGGATCCAAACTATGGCTACACCTTC. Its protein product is CASRPADPNYGYTF.

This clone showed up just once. The CDR3 DNA reads as TGTGCCAGTAGGCCGAGACAGGGGCTAGACTATGGCTACACCTTC. As protein: CASRPRQGLDYGYTF. V gene TRBV19 combines with J gene TRBJ1-2; 8 nucleotides match TRBD1. V shed 6 bases and J 3 bases; nucleotides not matched to a gene: 9. CDR1 and CDR2 from the germline V gene are LNHDA and SQIVND (reference sequence). This CDR3 is built from 15 residues.